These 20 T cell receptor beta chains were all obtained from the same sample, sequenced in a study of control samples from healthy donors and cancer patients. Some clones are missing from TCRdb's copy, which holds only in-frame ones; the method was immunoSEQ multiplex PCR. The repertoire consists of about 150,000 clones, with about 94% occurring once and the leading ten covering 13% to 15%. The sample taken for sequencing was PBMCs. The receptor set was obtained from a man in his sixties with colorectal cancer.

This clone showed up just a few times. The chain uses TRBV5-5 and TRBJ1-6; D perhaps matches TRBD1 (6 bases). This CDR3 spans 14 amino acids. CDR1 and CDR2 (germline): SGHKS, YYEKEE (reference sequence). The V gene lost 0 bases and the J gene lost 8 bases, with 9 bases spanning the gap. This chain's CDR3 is CASSLEAGDSPLHF. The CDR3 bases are TGTGCCAGCAGCTTGGAGGCAGGGGATTCACCCCTCCACTTT.

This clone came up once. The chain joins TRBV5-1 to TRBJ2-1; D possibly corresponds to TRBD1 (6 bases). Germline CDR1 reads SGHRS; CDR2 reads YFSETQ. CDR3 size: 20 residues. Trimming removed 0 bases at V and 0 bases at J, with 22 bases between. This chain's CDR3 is CASSLVPTGSRRSSYNEQFF. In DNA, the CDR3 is TGCGCCAGCAGCTTGGTCCCTACAGGGTCCCGTAGAAGCTCCTACAATGAGCAGTTCTTC.

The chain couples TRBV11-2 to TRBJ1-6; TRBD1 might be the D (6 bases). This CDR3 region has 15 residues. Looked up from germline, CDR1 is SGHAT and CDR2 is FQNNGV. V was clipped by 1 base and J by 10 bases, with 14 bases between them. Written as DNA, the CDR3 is TGTGCCAGCAGCTTAGGAGGGGGGGTGAGATCACCCCTCCACTTT. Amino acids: CASSLGGGVRSPLHF.

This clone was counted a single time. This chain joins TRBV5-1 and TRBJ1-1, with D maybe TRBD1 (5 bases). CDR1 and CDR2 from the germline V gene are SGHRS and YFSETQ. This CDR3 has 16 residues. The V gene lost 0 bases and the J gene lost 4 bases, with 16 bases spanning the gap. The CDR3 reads CASSLDGAEASTEAFF. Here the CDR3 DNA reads TGCGCCAGCAGCTTGGACGGGGCCGAGGCAAGCACTGAAGCTTTCTTT.

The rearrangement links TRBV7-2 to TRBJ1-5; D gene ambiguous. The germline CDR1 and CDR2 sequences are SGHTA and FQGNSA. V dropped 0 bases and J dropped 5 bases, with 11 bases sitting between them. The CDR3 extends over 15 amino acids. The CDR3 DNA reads TGTGCCAGCAGCTTAGCGCCGGAAGGCCATCAGCCCCAGCATTTT. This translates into CASSLAPEGHQPQHF. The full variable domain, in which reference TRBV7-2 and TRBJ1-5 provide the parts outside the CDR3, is GAGVSQSPSNKVTEKGKDVELRCDPISGHTALYWYRQSLGQGLEFLIYFQGNSAPDKSGLPSDRFSAERTGGSVSTLTIQRTQQEDSAVYLCASSLAPEGHQPQHFGDGTRLSIL.

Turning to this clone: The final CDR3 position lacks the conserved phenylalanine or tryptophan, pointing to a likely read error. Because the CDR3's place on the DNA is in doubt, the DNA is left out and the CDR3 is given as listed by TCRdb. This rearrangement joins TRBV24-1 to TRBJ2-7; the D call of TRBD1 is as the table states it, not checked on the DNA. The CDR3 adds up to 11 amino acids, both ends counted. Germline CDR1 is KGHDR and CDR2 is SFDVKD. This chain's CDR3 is CATSDLTGLGI.

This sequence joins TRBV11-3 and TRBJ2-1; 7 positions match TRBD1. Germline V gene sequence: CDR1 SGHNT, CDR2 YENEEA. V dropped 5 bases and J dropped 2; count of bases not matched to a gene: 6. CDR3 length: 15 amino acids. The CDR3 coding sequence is TGTGCCAGCAGCCCAGGGGACAGAGCCTACAATGAGCAGTTCTTC. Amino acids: CASSPGDRAYNEQFF.

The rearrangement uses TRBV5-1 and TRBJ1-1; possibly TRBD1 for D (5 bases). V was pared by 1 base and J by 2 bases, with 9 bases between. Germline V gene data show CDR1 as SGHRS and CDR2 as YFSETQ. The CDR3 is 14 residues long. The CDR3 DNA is TGCGCCAGCAGCTTGACAGGAATCAACACTGAAGCTTTCTTT. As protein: CASSLTGINTEAFF.

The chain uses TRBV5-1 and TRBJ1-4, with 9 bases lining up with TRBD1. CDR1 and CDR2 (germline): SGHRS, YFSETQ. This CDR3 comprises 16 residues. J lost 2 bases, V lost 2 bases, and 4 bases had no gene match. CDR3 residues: CASSFGQGTTNEKLFF. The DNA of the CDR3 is TGCGCCAGCAGCTTTGGACAGGGGACCACTAATGAAAAACTGTTTTTT. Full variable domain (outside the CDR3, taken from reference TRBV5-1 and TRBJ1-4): KAGVTQTPRYLIKTRGQQVTLSCSPISGHRSVSWYQQTPGQGLQFLFEYFSETQRNKGNFPGRFSGRQFSNSRSEMNVSTLELGDSALYLCASSFGQGTTNEKLFFGSGTQLSVL.

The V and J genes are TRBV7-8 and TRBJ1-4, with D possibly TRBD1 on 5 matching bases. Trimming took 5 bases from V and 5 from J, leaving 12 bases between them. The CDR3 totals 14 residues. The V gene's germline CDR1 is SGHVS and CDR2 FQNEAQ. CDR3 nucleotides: TGTGCCAGCAGCCCAGGGAACCTAAATGAAAAACTGTTTTTT. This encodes CASSPGNLNEKLFF. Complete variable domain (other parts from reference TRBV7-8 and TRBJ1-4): GAGVSQSPRYKVAKRGQDVALRCDPISGHVSLFWYQQALGQGPEFLTYFQNEAQLDKSGLPSDRFFAERPEGSVSTLKIQRTQQEDSAVYLCASSPGNLNEKLFFGSGTQLSVL.

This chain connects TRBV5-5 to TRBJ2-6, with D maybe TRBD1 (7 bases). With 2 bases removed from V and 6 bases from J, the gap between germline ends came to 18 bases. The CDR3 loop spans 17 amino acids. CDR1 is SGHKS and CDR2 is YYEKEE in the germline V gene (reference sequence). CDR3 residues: CASSFDRDFLEANVLTF. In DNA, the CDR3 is TGTGCCAGCAGCTTCGACAGGGACTTCTTGGAGGCCAACGTCCTGACTTTC.

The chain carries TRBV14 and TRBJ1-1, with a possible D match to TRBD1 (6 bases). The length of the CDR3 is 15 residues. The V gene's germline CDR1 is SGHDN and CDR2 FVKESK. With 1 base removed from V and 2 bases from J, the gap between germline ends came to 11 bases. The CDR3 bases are TGTGCCAGCAGCCAAGCGGGACAACTAAACACTGAAGCTTTCTTT. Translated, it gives CASSQAGQLNTEAFF.

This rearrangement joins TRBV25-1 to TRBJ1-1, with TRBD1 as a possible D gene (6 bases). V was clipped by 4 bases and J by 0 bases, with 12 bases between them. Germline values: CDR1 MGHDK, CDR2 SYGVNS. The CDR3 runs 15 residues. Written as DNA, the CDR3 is TGTGCCAGCAGTGCTCCGGGACAACTGAACACTGAAGCTTTCTTT. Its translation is CASSAPGQLNTEAFF.

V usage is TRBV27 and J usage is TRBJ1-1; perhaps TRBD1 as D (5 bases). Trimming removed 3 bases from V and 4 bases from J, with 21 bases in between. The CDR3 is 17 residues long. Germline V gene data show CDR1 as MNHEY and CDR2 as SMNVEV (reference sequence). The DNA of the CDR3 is TGTGCCAGCAGTTTCACAGCCCCTCTTGGCGGGGGCACTGAAGCTTTCTTT. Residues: CASSFTAPLGGGTEAFF.

The CDR3 nucleotides are TGCGCCAGCAGCCAAGAAAGTTTCTCTGGAAACACCATATATTTT. Translated: CASSQESFSGNTIYF. The V gene is TRBV4-1, the J gene TRBJ1-3; D uncertain. The CDR3 runs to 15 residues. Germline loops: CDR1 MGHRA, CDR2 YSYEKL. Trimming shortened V by 0 bases and J by 0 bases, and 6 bases separated the two germline ends.

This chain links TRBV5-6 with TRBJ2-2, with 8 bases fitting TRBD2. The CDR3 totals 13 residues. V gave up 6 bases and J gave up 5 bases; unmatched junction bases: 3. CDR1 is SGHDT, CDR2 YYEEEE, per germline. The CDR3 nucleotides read TGTGCCAGCAACACGGGGGGGACCGGGGAGCTGTTTTTT. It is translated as CASNTGGTGELFF. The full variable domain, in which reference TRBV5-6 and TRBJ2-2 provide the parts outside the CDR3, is DAGVTQSPTHLIKTRGQQVTLRCSPKSGHDTVSWYQQALGQGPQFIFQYYEEEERQRGNFPDRFSGHQFPNYSSELNVNALLLGDSALYLCASNTGGTGELFFGEGSRLTVL.

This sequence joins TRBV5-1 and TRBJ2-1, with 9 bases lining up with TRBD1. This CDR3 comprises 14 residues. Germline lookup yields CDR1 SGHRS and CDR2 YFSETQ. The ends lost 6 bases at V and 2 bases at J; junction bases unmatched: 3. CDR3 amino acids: CASNRQGAYNEQFF. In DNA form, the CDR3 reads TGCGCCAGCAACAGACAGGGGGCCTACAATGAGCAGTTCTTC.

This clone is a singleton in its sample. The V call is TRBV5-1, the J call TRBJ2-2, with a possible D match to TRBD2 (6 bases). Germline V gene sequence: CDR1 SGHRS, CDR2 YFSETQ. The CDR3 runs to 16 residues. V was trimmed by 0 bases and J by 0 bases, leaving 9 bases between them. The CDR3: CASSLVGRSNTGELFF. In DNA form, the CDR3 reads TGCGCCAGCAGCTTGGTCGGGAGATCGAACACCGGGGAGCTGTTTTTT.

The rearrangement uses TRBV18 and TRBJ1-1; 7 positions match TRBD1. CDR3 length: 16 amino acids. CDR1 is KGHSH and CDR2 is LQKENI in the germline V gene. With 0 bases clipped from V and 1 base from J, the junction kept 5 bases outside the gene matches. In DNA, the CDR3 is TGTGCCAGCTCACCACCAATGGGACAGAAGAACACTGAAGCTTTCTTT. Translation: CASSPPMGQKNTEAFF.

CDR3: CASSLGDRNYGYTF. The CDR3 DNA is TGCGCCAGCAGCTTGGGGGACAGGAACTATGGCTACACCTTC. This chain joins TRBV5-1 and TRBJ1-2, with TRBD1 identical over 8 bases. V lost 0 bases to trimming and J lost 2 bases; unmatched junction nucleotides: 0. Germline V lookup: CDR1 SGHRS, CDR2 YFSETQ. This CDR3 comprises 14 residues.